The rows below give T cell receptor beta chains drawn from one sample of a study of identical twins. TCRdb fed the 5' RACE reads into MiXCR, producing one record per CDR3 protein. The repertoire consists of 470,000 or so distinct CDR3 sequences, with 24% occurring once and the leading ten covering around 3%. These data were also filed under a second study, of T cells expressing NK-cell markers.

Sample: CD4+ T cells sorted from blood. The receptors shown here come from a young woman in good health. Each CDR3 is given with its conserved first and last residue. Each record gives: J gene, V gene, CDR3 protein.

TRBJ1-3 | TRBV10-3 | CAISVSGGNSGNTIYF
TRBJ2-3 | TRBV3-1 | CASSQGGGGDTQYF
TRBJ1-1 | TRBV7-8 | CASSATPGEAFF
TRBJ1-2 | TRBV20-1 | CSAKPGPLAGYTF
TRBJ2-3 | TRBV14 | CASSLIQGSTDTQYF
TRBJ2-1 | TRBV21-1 | CASRRLKKPASYNEQFF
TRBJ2-1 | TRBV25-1 | CASTGGQGRHEQFF
TRBJ1-5 | TRBV12-3/TRBV12-4 | CASSLGGTGQHF
TRBJ2-7 | TRBV3-1 | CASSPSGRYEQYF
TRBJ2-3 | TRBV6-1 | CASSPGWGAGTDTQYF
TRBJ2-7 | TRBV10-3 | CAIEGQGSYEQYF
TRBJ1-1 | TRBV27 | CASSPGTGPDTEAFF
TRBJ1-2 | TRBV14 | CASSQDTKGGYTF
TRBJ2-1 | TRBV20-1 | CSARVAGTSGRPTYNEQFF